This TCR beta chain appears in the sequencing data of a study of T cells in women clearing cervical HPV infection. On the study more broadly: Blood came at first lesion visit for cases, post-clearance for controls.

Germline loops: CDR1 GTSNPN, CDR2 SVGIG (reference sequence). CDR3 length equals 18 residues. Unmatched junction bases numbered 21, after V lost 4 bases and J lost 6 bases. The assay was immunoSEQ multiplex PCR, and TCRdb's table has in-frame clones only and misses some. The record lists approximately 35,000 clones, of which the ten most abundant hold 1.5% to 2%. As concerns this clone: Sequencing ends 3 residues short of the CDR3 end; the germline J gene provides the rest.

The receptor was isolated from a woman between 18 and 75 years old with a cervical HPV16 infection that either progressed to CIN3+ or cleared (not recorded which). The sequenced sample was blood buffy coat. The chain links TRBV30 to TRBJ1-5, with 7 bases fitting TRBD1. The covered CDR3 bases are TGTGCCTGGAACCCGACAGGGTTTACGTTTACTGGTGGTCAGCCC. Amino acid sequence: CAWNPTGFTFTGGQP. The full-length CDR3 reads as CAWNPTGFTFTGGQPQHF.